Below, one T cell receptor (beta chain) is given with its context. Its antigen is not identified. The data originate from a study of cytomegalovirus exposure and HLA in healthy donors. There are 13 residues in the CDR3. Germline V gene data show CDR1 as SGHNT and CDR2 as YYREEE (reference sequence). The V end lost 0 bases, the J end lost 7 bases, and 9 bases lay between the germline ends. Study results and limitations: Association of a missense DCLRE1C variant with TCR beta V- and J-gene trimming was reported in a later analysis. There were 164 TCR beta chains listed as cytomegalovirus-associated.

PCR employed 60 Vbeta and 13 Jbeta primers. Only in-frame clones appear in the TCRdb table, and some are missing; sequencing was by immunoSEQ multiplex PCR. The data hold 170,000 or so clones, with 80% observed a single time. Sequenced sample: PBMCs. The sequence came from a boy aged 5 to 17 in good health and CMV-seronegative. The chain recombines TRBV5-4 with TRBJ2-3, with a tentative D call TRBD1 (6 bases). Here the CDR3 reads CASSLGGQNTQYF. CDR3 nucleotide sequence: TGTGCCAGCAGCTTGGGGGGGCAAAATACGCAGTATTTT.